This T cell receptor (beta chain) appears in the sequencing data of a study of human T cells and chemical hapten exposure. Study details: Each week of the roughly 24-week study, patients had diphenylcyclopropenone applied to the scalp. The study enrolled mostly female patients with alopecia areata, totalis or universalis. Application of 0.01% DPC to the upper back was done by patch test, with a reading at 6 days.

Trimming cost V 1 base and J 4 bases; bases outside gene matches: 8. Germline V CDR1 and CDR2: LGHDT, YNNKEL (reference sequence). The CDR3 length is 16 residues. One entry per CDR3 protein results from TCRdb running MiXCR on the RACE reads. The table lists 57,000 or so distinct CDR3 sequences, about 11% of them singletons, with roughly 4% in the top ten. Noted time point: pre-sensitization, week 0. Treatment of the sample: therapeutic diphenylcyclopropenone sensitization with weekly scalp DPC. The study enrolled 18 to 70-year-old alopecia patients suitable for DPC. This receptor was obtained from a woman between 40 and 50 years old with alopecia areata. Some clones in this sample may be carry-over from other donors' samples. The chain links TRBV3-1 to TRBJ2-5, with 8 bases matching TRBD2. The material sequenced was whole blood, taken in connection with sensitization to the hapten diphenylcyclopropenone (DPC). The CDR3: CASSQGISGGRETQYF. CDR3 nucleotides: TGTGCCAGCAGCCAAGGTATCAGCGGGGGTAGAGAGACCCAGTACTTC.